This T cell receptor (beta chain) was profiled in a study of blood T cells in healthy people across ages. With a J-beta primer mix and a sample-barcoded 5' primer, a second PCR ran roughly 6 to 12 cycles. TCRdb reanalysed the 5' RACE reads using MiXCR and keeps one entry per CDR3 protein. Counted here are 1.5 million to 2 million distinct CDR3 sequences, over 25% occurring once; the ten biggest clones make up roughly 8%. The ends lost 6 bases at V and 6 bases at J; junction bases unmatched: 12. The CDR3 loop spans 15 amino acids. Germline loops: CDR1 WSHSY, CDR2 SAAADI. This clonotype was detected many times.

The sequencing sample was made of blood. This TCR came from a young woman in good health. The chain employs TRBV10-2 and TRBJ2-7; 9 nucleotides line up with TRBD2. CDR3 amino acids: CASSPPGRREGEQYF. The CDR3, as DNA: TGCGCCAGCAGCCCGCCGGGGAGGCGGGAGGGCGAGCAGTACTTC.